The entry below gives a single TCR beta chain sequence along with its context. What it binds is not known. Its ends do not fully match the called genes, so a read error is possible. Memory CD4+ cells were defined as CD4+CD45RO+CD25-. Constant-region reverse primers amplified full-length variable regions, followed by semi-nested Nested Universal Primer A PCR. Using its own MiXCR run on the 5' RACE reads, TCRdb lists one record per CDR3 protein. The table has fewer than 40,000 distinct CDR3 sequences, around 24% seen once. Study conclusions and caveats: Tumor memory CD4+ T cell TCR gene usage was found to cluster with blood and lymph node memory CD4+ cells and with lymph node naive CD4+ cells.

The CDR3 runs to 14 residues. The germline gives CDR1 MGHRA, CDR2 YSYEKL. The sample taken for sequencing was memory CD4+ T cells sorted from blood. As for subset: memory CD4+ T cells, CD4+CD45RO+CD25-. This clonotype originated in a female donor with breast cancer. The rearrangement links TRBV4-1 to TRBJ1-1, with D unresolved. Written as DNA, the CDR3 is TGCGCCAGCGGCCAAGACGGAGGGAACACTGAAGCTTTCTTT. Translated, it gives CASGQDGGNTEAFF.